This passage covers 6 T cell receptor beta chains from one sample sequenced in a study of T cell changes during pregnancy in multiple sclerosis. The assay was immunoSEQ multiplex PCR, and TCRdb's table has in-frame clones only and misses some. The data show tens of thousands of clones, roughly 91% seen once. Sequenced here: CD4+ T cells from peripheral blood mononuclear cells, sampled in the second trimester of pregnancy. The source is a female donor in good health, enrolled as a control in a pregnancy study.

This rearrangement joins TRBV5-1 to TRBJ2-1; 9 bases map to TRBD1. With V trimmed by 3 bases and J by 4 bases, 5 bases remained unmatched. CDR1 and CDR2 (germline): SGHRS, YFSETQ. The CDR3 totals 15 residues. In DNA form, the CDR3 reads TGCGCCAGCAGCTCAGGGACAGGGAGATACAATGAGCAGTTCTTC. It specifies CASSSGTGRYNEQFF. The variable domain in full, completed from reference TRBV5-1 and TRBJ2-1, reads KAGVTQTPRYLIKTRGQQVTLSCSPISGHRSVSWYQQTPGQGLQFLFEYFSETQRNKGNFPGRFSGRQFSNSRSEMNVSTLELGDSALYLCASSSGTGRYNEQFFGPGTRLTVL.

V gene TRBV5-1 combines with J gene TRBJ2-1, with a tentative D call TRBD2 (6 bases). The CDR3 is made up of 13 amino acids. V lost 2 bases to trimming and J lost 5 bases, with 8 bases between them. Germline assignment: CDR1 SGHRS and CDR2 YFSETQ. CDR3 in DNA: TGCGCCAGCAGCTTAACTAGCCACAATGAGCAGTTCTTC. This gives the protein CASSLTSHNEQFF. The entire variable domain, with the rest obtained from reference TRBV5-1 and TRBJ2-1, is as follows: KAGVTQTPRYLIKTRGQQVTLSCSPISGHRSVSWYQQTPGQGLQFLFEYFSETQRNKGNFPGRFSGRQFSNSRSEMNVSTLELGDSALYLCASSLTSHNEQFFGPGTRLTVL.

This sequence joins TRBV18 and TRBJ2-7, with 12 bases lining up with TRBD1. V shed 6 bases, J shed 3 bases, and the junction held 3 bases outside the gene matches. The germline gives CDR1 KGHSH, CDR2 LQKENI. The CDR3 is 14 residues long. This chain's CDR3 is CASSRDRGHYEQYF. CDR3 DNA sequence: TGTGCCAGCTCTCGGGACAGGGGGCACTACGAGCAGTACTTC.

CDR3 DNA: TGTGCCAGCAGTGAAGCAGTGACAGGGGCGAACTATGGCTACACCTTC. Amino acid sequence: CASSEAVTGANYGYTF. The genes are TRBV6-1 and TRBJ1-2; 8 bases fit TRBD1. Unmatched junction bases numbered 5, after V lost 0 bases and J lost 2 bases. CDR1 is MNHNS, CDR2 SASEGT, per germline. The CDR3 runs to 16 residues.

The V gene is TRBV11-2, the J gene TRBJ2-6; D perhaps matches TRBD1 (5 bases). The germline V gene has CDR1 SGHAT and CDR2 FQNNGV. The CDR3 length is 15 residues. The V and J ends lost 3 bases and 0 bases respectively, with 6 bases between them. The CDR3 loop is CASSFQGSGANVLTF. The CDR3 coding sequence is TGTGCCAGCAGCTTCCAGGGCTCTGGGGCCAACGTCCTGACTTTC.

V usage is TRBV7-2 and J usage is TRBJ1-5, with D possibly matching TRBD1 (5 bases). The CDR3 loop spans 12 amino acids. Germline V gene sequence: CDR1 SGHTA, CDR2 FQGNSA. Trimming removed 5 bases at V and 6 bases at J, with 8 bases between. The chain's CDR3 is CASSPTGQPQHF. The CDR3, as DNA: TGTGCCAGCAGCCCCACAGGTCAGCCCCAGCATTTT.